This T cell receptor (beta chain) originates from a study of T cell responses to AZD1222 COVID-19 vaccine. Findings and limits, study-wide: Baseline antibody screening turned up just six or seven seropositive AZD1222 recipients. Donors were mostly white British, more females; clonal diversity possibly underestimated.

The assay was immunoSEQ multiplex PCR, and TCRdb's table has in-frame clones only and misses some. This table holds around 53,000 clones, 80% to 90% found once. The table lists this clone with a few counts. Antigen: not known. The CDR3 is 15 amino acids. V was cut by 0 bases and J by 6 bases, with 10 bases left in between. Germline values: CDR1 SGHRS, CDR2 YFSETQ. J is TRBJ1-6 and V is TRBV5-1; weak D call: TRBD1 (5 bases). Specimen: peripheral blood, collected 28 days after the second AZD1222 dose. This clonotype was sampled from an adult who received the AZD1222 COVID-19 vaccine. This chain's CDR3 is CASSLERGSNSPLHF. The CDR3 DNA sequence: TGCGCCAGCAGCTTGGAGAGGGGTTCTAATTCACCCCTCCACTTT.